This T cell receptor beta chain was documented in a study of PD-L1 blockade in urothelial cancer. Across the study: About 90% of the roughly 30 patients were men whose urothelial cancer was bladder-origin. Blood analysis took place 3 weeks (second dose) and 6 weeks after treatment start. The study, taken as a whole, reports: Durable-benefit patients showed greater tumor-associated blood clone expansion at 3 weeks.

With regard to this clone: Its antigen remains unidentified.

CDR3 length: 12 amino acids. Germline V CDR1 and CDR2: GTSNPN, SVGIG (reference sequence). Unmatched junction bases numbered 8, after V lost 3 bases and J lost 9 bases. The investigators introduced synthetic TCR analog templates into each PCR as spikes. Assay used: immunoSEQ multiplex PCR; TCRdb lists only in-frame clones, some missing. Among 50,000 or so clones listed, approximately 86% were seen once. The J gene is TRBJ2-7, the V gene TRBV30; TRBD2 agrees at 7 bases. The specimen was PBMCs, collected around atezolizumab (anti-PD-L1) treatment. The origin of this receptor is a man in his sixties with urothelial cancer. In DNA, the CDR3 is TGTGCCTGGAGGTCGGCGGGCGGGGGGCAGTACTTC. Translated, it gives CAWRSAGGGQYF. The entire variable domain, with the rest obtained from reference TRBV30 and TRBJ2-7, is as follows: SQTIHQWPATLVQPVGSPLSLECTVEGTSNPNLYWYRQAAGRGLQLLFYSVGIGQISSEVPQNLSASRPQDRQFILSSKKLLLSDSGFYLCAWRSAGGGQYFGPGTRLTVT.